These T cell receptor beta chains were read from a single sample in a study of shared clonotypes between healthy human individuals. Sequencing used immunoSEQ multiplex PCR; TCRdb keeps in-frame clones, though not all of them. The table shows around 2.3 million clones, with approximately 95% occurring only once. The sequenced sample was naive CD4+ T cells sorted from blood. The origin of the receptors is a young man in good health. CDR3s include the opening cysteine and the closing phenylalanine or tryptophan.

CDR3: CASSYCTGVKGEKLFF; V: TRBV6-5; J: TRBJ1-4
CDR3: CASSVYPGVGEAFF; V: TRBV9; J: TRBJ1-1
CDR3: CASSVRGVPMNTEAFF; V: TRBV6-1; J: TRBJ1-1
CDR3: CASSLGAQATGELFF; V: TRBV7-8; J: TRBJ2-2
CDR3: CAISDRGPGANVLTF; V: TRBV10-3; J: TRBJ2-6
CDR3: CASSLRQGGSNTEAFF; V: TRBV5-1; J: TRBJ1-1
CDR3: CASSGSAGGPNEQFF; V: TRBV2; J: TRBJ2-1
CDR3: CASSFSRAAGANVLTF; V: TRBV5-6; J: TRBJ2-6
CDR3: CAISEFGREKDEAFF; V: TRBV10-3; J: TRBJ1-1
CDR3: CASSLGIGPNTEAFF; V: TRBV5-1; J: TRBJ1-1
CDR3: CASSQGPGGEKLFF; V: TRBV4-2; J: TRBJ1-4
CDR3: CASRTGNNQPQHF; V: TRBV6-5; J: TRBJ1-5
CDR3: CAISDMRGAETQYF; V: TRBV10-3; J: TRBJ2-5
CDR3: CASRKPGQGTDEQFF; V: TRBV6-1; J: TRBJ2-1